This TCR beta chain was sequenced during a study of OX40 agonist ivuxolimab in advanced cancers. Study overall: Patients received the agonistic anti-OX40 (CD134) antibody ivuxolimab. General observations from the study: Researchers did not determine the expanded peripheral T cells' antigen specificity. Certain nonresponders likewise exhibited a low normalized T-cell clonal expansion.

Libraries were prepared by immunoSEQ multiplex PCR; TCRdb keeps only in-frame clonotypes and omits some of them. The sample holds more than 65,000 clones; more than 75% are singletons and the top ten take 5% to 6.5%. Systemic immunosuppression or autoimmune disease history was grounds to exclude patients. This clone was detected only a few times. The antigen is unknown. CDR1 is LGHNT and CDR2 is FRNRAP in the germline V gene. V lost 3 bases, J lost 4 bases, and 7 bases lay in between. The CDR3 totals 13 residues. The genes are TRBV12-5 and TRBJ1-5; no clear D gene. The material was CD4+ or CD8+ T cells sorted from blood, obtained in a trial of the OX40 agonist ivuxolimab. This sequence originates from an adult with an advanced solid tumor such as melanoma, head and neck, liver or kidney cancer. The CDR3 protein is CASGFGGNQPQHF. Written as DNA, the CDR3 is TGTGCTAGTGGTTTTGGTGGGAATCAGCCCCAGCATTTT.